This TCR beta chain was sequenced in a study of T-cell memory formation after mild COVID-19. Via MiXCR, TCRdb re-called the 5' RACE reads, giving one row per CDR3 protein. This table has around 34,000 distinct CDR3 sequences, around 7.7% appearing once. Germline V gene data show CDR1 as LGHNA and CDR2 as YNFKEQ. The germline V and J ends were trimmed by 0 bases and 7 bases, with 16 bases remaining between them. There are 16 residues in the CDR3. This chain links TRBV4-2 with TRBJ1-5; weak D call: TRBD1 (6 bases). This clonotype was obtained from a man in his late teens or twenties who had mild COVID-19 (a few samples of this study predate the infection). Cell type and time point are not known. Sequencing was carried out using PBMCs or a T cell subset sorted from them (not recorded which). The CDR3 coding sequence is TGTGCCAGCAGCCAAGATGCCTCACAGGGACGCCAGCCCCAGCATTTT. It yields the protein CASSQDASQGRQPQHF.